Listed here is a single T cell receptor beta chain. Its antigen is unidentified. The record originates from a study of vaccination effects on CD4 cells after COVID-19. Antigen-specific CD4+ T cells expanded by the ViraFEST assay with viral peptide pools were then sequenced. A 10-day culture period preceded the isolation of CD4+ T cells. Among the vaccine recipients, none had a prior SARS-CoV-2 infection, and nucleocapsid antibodies were negative. Germline CDR1 and CDR2: SEHNR and FQNEAQ (reference sequence). V dropped 1 base and J dropped 0 bases, with 13 bases sitting between them. The CDR3 is 17 amino acids. Produced via immunoSEQ multiplex PCR; TCRdb's table is partial and in-frame only. The repertoire holds around 23,000 clones, with roughly 70% as singletons.

The receptor was derived from a human donor who received a COVID-19 vaccine. V gene TRBV7-9 combines with J gene TRBJ1-5; TRBD1 might be the D (5 bases). This sample comprised CD4+ T cells from PBMCs cultured with HCoV-NL63 spike peptides, obtained before COVID-19 vaccination. The CDR3 reads CASSLGGSDYSNQPQHF. CDR3 sequence (DNA): TGTGCCAGCAGCTTAGGGGGGTCGGATTATAGCAATCAGCCCCAGCATTTT.